A selection of T cell receptor beta chains follows, all from one sample in a study of T cell repertoires in cytomegalovirus infection. Their cognate antigens are unknown. TCRdb reprocessed the reads via MiXCR and lists one record per CDR3 protein. Of about a million distinct CDR3 sequences in the sample, roughly 30% were seen once. Sequencing used cultured CD8+ T cells from PBMCs, obtained from culture after CMV antigen stimulation. The receptors stem from a human donor in good health (CMV status not recorded). Some clones in this sample may be carry-over from other donors' samples. The CDR3 runs from the conserved cysteine through the conserved F or W. The order of the fields is V gene, clone size, J gene, D gene, CDR3 DNA, CDR3 protein. D genes are given only for firm matches. Clone size appears in some rows only: once, few, many, or a class for an expanded clone.

TRBV27	.	TRBJ2-3	TRBD2	TGTGCCAGCAGTTTATTGCTAGCGGGGCTATCAGATACGCAGTATTTT	CASSLLLAGLSDTQYF
TRBV12-3/TRBV12-4	few	TRBJ2-7	.	TGTGCCAGCACTCCTGGAGCAGTCTCCTACGAGCAGTACTTC	CASTPGAVSYEQYF
TRBV27	few	TRBJ2-3	.	TGTGCCAGCAGTTTTCTGCAGGTCCAGACAGATACGCAGTATTTT	CASSFLQVQTDTQYF
TRBV4-2	.	TRBJ1-6	.	TGTGCCAGCAGCCAAGAATGGCAGGCCCATAATTCACCCCTCCACTTT	CASSQEWQAHNSPLHF
TRBV6-2/TRBV6-3	many	TRBJ2-3	TRBD1	TGTGCCAGCAGTTACGCTGGGACAGGGTTGACAGATACGCAGTATTTT	CASSYAGTGLTDTQYF
TRBV6-6	few	TRBJ1-1	.	TGTGCCAGCAGTTTAATTGAGTCTGAAGCTTTCTTT	CASSLIESEAFF
TRBV7-9	many	TRBJ1-1	.	TGTGCCAGCGGCTCAGTGCAGCCTCTTGACGTCGAAGCTTTCTTT	CASGSVQPLDVEAFF
TRBV5-1	few	TRBJ2-1	.	TGCGCCAGCAGCTTCACCCTTTCCGGGACCCCCTTTTACAATGAGCAGTTCTTC	CASSFTLSGTPFYNEQFF
TRBV7-6	few	TRBJ2-2	.	TGTGCCAGCAGCCCACTGGCGGGGGCCTTGTCCGGGGAGCTGTTTTTT	CASSPLAGALSGELFF
TRBV10-1	.	TRBJ2-5	TRBD2	TGCGCCAGCAGTGAAACTCCGGGACTAGCGGGGAGCGAGACCCAGTACTTC	CASSETPGLAGSETQYF
TRBV9	.	TRBJ1-2	TRBD1	TGTGCCAGCAGCGGTGGACAGGGAAATATTGGCTACACCTTC	CASSGGQGNIGYTF
TRBV11-3	.	TRBJ2-1	TRBD2	TGTGCCACCAGCTTAGAAAGCGGGGGGTCGAATGAGCAGTTCTTC	CATSLESGGSNEQFF
TRBV6-4	.	TRBJ2-3	.	TGTGCCAGCAGTGACTCCCCTCTAGATACGCAGTATTTT	CASSDSPLDTQYF
TRBV3-1	.	TRBJ2-1	TRBD2	TGTGCCAGCAGCTTTCAGAGCCAGCGGGGCTCGAATGAGCAGTTCTTC	CASSFQSQRGSNEQFF
TRBV2	few	TRBJ1-1	TRBD1	TGTGCCAGCATAAGTCTCGTCGCCGGACAGGCCCCAAGCGGTAGCACTGAAGCTTTCTTT	CASISLVAGQAPSGSTEAFF
TRBV7-9	.	TRBJ2-7	TRBD2	TGTGCCAGCAGGGGGGGGGCGACTAGCGGGGTTTACGAGCAGTACTTC	CASRGGATSGVYEQYF
TRBV6-2/TRBV6-3	many	TRBJ2-5	.	TGTGCCAGCAGTTACTCCCGAAGTAGCGAAGGTATTCAAGAGACCCAGTACTTC	CASSYSRSSEGIQETQYF
TRBV13	.	TRBJ2-5	TRBD2	TGTGCCAGCAGCTTAGCCGGCGGGGGAGAAGAGACCCAGTACTTC	CASSLAGGGEETQYF
TRBV15	.	TRBJ2-2	TRBD2	TGTGCCACCAGCAGAACCCGGACTAGCGGGAACACCGGGGAGCTGTTTTTT	CATSRTRTSGNTGELFF
TRBV15	.	TRBJ2-4	TRBD1	TGTGCCACCGGGACAGTACTAGCCAAAAACATTCAGTACTTC	CATGTVLAKNIQYF
TRBV7-9	few	TRBJ1-1	.	TGTGCCAGCAGCTTGGACGGGGCAGGGAACACTGAAGCTTTCTTT	CASSLDGAGNTEAFF
TRBV9	.	TRBJ2-1	.	TGTGCCAGCAGTGCTCCGGGTTTCAATGAGCAGTTCTTC	CASSAPGFNEQFF
TRBV28	few	TRBJ2-1	.	TGTGCCAGCAGTTTCGATACGCCCGCCGGATACAATGAGCAGTTCTTC	CASSFDTPAGYNEQFF
TRBV6-6	.	TRBJ1-3	.	TGTGCCAGCAGTTACCACCGCGGCAGGGCCTCTGGAAACACCATATATTTT	CASSYHRGRASGNTIYF
TRBV7-9	few	TRBJ2-1	.	TGTGCCAGCAGCAAGACAGTTACCGAGCAGTTCTTC	CASSKTVTEQFF
TRBV27	once	TRBJ2-1	TRBD2	TGTGCCAGCAGTTTAACGGCGGGGGGGGAGAATGAGCAGTTCTTC	CASSLTAGGENEQFF
TRBV19	.	TRBJ1-1	TRBD1	TGTGCCAGTAGTGCCCTCCGGGACAGATCGAACACTGAAGCTTTCTTT	CASSALRDRSNTEAFF
TRBV4-1	.	TRBJ2-5	.	TGCGCCAGCAGCCAAGAAGCAGGCGGACAGTTGGACCAAGAGACCCAGTACTTC	CASSQEAGGQLDQETQYF
TRBV24-1	.	TRBJ2-1	.	TGTGCCACCAGTGGGAGGGGGGAGCAGTTCTTC	CATSGRGEQFF
TRBV7-6	.	TRBJ2-7	.	TGTGTCAGCACCCTAGGCCCAGGTCTCTACGAGCAGTACTTC	CVSTLGPGLYEQYF
TRBV7-9	.	TRBJ1-2	.	TGTGCCAGCAGCTTAGGTCGCCAGCCTTATGGCTACACCTTC	CASSLGRQPYGYTF
TRBV5-1	.	TRBJ2-3	.	TGCGCCAGCAGCTTCGGAGGGGTCCTACAGGATTCCACAGATACGCAGTATTTT	CASSFGGVLQDSTDTQYF
TRBV7-9	many	TRBJ1-1	.	TGTGCCAGCAGCTCAAAACAGGGAGGAACGACTGAAGCTTTCTTT	CASSSKQGGTTEAFF
TRBV7-6	.	TRBJ2-7	TRBD2	TGTGCCAGCAGCTTAAGGGGTAGCGGGGGGGCACCCTACGAGCAGTACTTC	CASSLRGSGGAPYEQYF
TRBV7-9	few	TRBJ2-2	.	TGTGCCAGCAGCCCTGACGGGGAGCTGTTTTTT	CASSPDGELFF
TRBV19	.	TRBJ1-1	.	TGTGCCAGTAGCGTGGGGGATTTCGACACTGAAGCTTTCTTT	CASSVGDFDTEAFF
TRBV2	.	TRBJ1-2	.	TGTGCCAGCAGTGGCCAAGGGTTGACTAACTATGGCTACACCTTC	CASSGQGLTNYGYTF
TRBV4-1	once	TRBJ2-7	.	TGCGCCAGCAGCCAAGCAGCGAACGAGCAGTACTTC	CASSQAANEQYF
TRBV5-1	.	TRBJ2-1	TRBD2	TGCGCCAGCAGCTTGACCTCCCCCGGGACTAGCGCTTACAATGAGCAGTTCTTC	CASSLTSPGTSAYNEQFF
TRBV4-3	few	TRBJ1-1	.	TGCGCCAGCAGCCAGGGGATAGGAACTGAAGCTTTCTTT	CASSQGIGTEAFF
TRBV2	.	TRBJ1-4	.	TGTGCCAGCAAATTAGGGCAAATAACTAATGAAAAACTGTTTTTT	CASKLGQITNEKLFF
TRBV27	few	TRBJ1-2	TRBD1	TGTGCCAGCACCGGACAGGGTGGTTATGGCTACACCTTC	CASTGQGGYGYTF
TRBV12-5	.	TRBJ2-5	TRBD2	TGTGCTAGTGACGTTCCTAGCGGGGAGACCCAGTACTTC	CASDVPSGETQYF
TRBV7-2	many	TRBJ2-5	.	TGTGCCAGCAGCTTCCCGGGGGCGGGGGAGTTGACCCAGTACTTC	CASSFPGAGELTQYF
TRBV7-9	.	TRBJ1-5	.	TGTGCCAGCAGTTCGAAGGGGCCCCAGCATTTT	CASSSKGPQHF
TRBV7-9	.	TRBJ1-3	TRBD1	TGTGCCAGCAGCACGTCGGACAGGGGGCGAGACACCATATATTTT	CASSTSDRGRDTIYF
TRBV7-9	few	TRBJ2-7	TRBD1	TGTGCCAGCAGCTTGGCCGGGACAGGGATGCCCCGGCTCTCCTACGAGCAGTACTTC	CASSLAGTGMPRLSYEQYF
TRBV5-1	few	TRBJ2-1	.	TGCGCCAGCAGCTTGAGGGCAGGGTGGAATGAGCAGTTCTTC	CASSLRAGWNEQFF
TRBV20-1	.	TRBJ2-2	.	TGCAGTGCGCGGGATCCCTACACCGGGGAGCTGTTTTTT	CSARDPYTGELFF
TRBV14	.	TRBJ2-7	.	TGTGCCAGCAACCACGCGGGTTTACGAGTCGAGCAGTACTTC	CASNHAGLRVEQYF
TRBV7-9	few	TRBJ2-3	.	TGTGCCAGCAGCCTTACGAGGGTGAGCACAGATACGCAGTATTTT	CASSLTRVSTDTQYF
TRBV7-9	few	TRBJ1-5	.	TGTGCCAGCACCTTAGGAGAGGGCAATCAGCCCCAGCATTTT	CASTLGEGNQPQHF
TRBV7-9	few	TRBJ1-1	.	TGTGCCAGCAGCTCCTACAGGGACAATGAAGCTTTCTTT	CASSSYRDNEAFF
TRBV3-1	few	TRBJ1-2	.	TGTGCCAGCAGCCAAGAGAGAGACGGGGCAGCCTCTAACTATGGCTACACCTTC	CASSQERDGAASNYGYTF
TRBV7-9	.	TRBJ2-3	TRBD2	TGTGCCAGAGAGTCGCTGGCGGGGGACCGCACAGATACGCAGTATTTT	CARESLAGDRTDTQYF
TRBV11-2	few	TRBJ1-2	.	TGTGCCAGCACCAGTGGGAGGGCAGGGGTGATCTGGGGCTACACCTTC	CASTSGRAGVIWGYTF
TRBV6-5	.	TRBJ2-2	TRBD2	TGTGCCAGCAGTTATACTAGCGGGAACACCGGGGAGCTGTTTTTT	CASSYTSGNTGELFF
TRBV12-3/TRBV12-4	many	TRBJ1-3	TRBD1	TGTGCCAGCACGTCGTTACAGGGGGCTGGAAACACCATATATTTT	CASTSLQGAGNTIYF
TRBV27	few	TRBJ2-5	.	TGTGCCAGCAGTCCTTGGGGGGGCACGGAGACCCAGTACTTC	CASSPWGGTETQYF